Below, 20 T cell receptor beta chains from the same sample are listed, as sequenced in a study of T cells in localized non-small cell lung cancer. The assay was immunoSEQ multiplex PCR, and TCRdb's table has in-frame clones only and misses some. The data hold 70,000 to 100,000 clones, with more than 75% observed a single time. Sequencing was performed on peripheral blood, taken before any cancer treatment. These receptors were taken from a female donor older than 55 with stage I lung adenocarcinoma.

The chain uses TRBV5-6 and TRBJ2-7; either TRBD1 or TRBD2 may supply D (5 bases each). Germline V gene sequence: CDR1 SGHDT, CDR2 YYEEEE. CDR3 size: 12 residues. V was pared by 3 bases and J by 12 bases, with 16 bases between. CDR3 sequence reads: CASSYGGSGRYF. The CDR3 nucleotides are TGTGCCAGCAGCTATGGAGGCTCGGGGCGGTACTTC.

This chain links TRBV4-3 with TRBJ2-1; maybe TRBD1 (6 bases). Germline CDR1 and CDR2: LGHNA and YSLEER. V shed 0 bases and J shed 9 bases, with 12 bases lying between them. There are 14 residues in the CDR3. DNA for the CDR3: TGCGCCAGCAGCCAAGATCCCAGAGGGGGTGAGCAGTTCTTC. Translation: CASSQDPRGGEQFF.

The DNA for the CDR3 is TGCGCCAGCAGCTTGGCCGGGGCCTCCTACGAGCAGTACTTC. This translates into CASSLAGASYEQYF. The rearrangement links TRBV5-1 to TRBJ2-7; the D call may be TRBD1 or TRBD2 (5 bases each). V lost 0 bases to trimming and J lost 0 bases, with 7 bases between them. CDR3 length: 14 residues. Germline V lookup: CDR1 SGHRS, CDR2 YFSETQ.

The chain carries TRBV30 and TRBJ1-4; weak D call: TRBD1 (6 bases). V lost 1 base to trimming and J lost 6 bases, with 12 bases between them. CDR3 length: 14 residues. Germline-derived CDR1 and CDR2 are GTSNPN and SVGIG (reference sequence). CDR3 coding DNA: TGTGCCTGGAGTGGACAGGACGTTTATGAAAAACTGTTTTTT. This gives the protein CAWSGQDVYEKLFF.

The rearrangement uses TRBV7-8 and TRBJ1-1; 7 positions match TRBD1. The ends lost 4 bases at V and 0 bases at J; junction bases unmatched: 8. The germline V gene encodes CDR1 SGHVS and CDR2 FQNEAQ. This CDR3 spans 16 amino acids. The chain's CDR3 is CASSSQSRGMNTEAFF. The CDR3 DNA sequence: TGTGCCAGCAGCTCACAGAGCAGGGGGATGAACACTGAAGCTTTCTTT.

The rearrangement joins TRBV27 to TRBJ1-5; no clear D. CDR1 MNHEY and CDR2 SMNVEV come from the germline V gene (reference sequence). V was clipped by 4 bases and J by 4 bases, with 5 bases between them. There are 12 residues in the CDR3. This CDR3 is CASSSVNQPQHF. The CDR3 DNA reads TGTGCCAGCAGTTCAGTAAATCAGCCCCAGCATTTT.

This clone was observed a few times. The CDR3 coding sequence is TGTGCCAGAAGCTTGGGGTGCGTCACTGAAGCTTTCTTT. The encoded protein is CARSLGCVTEAFF. The chain joins TRBV5-3 to TRBJ1-1; D not certain. TRBV5-3 is an ORF; its function is uncertain. V was cut by 0 bases and J by 4 bases, with 7 bases left in between. The CDR3 is 13 residues long.

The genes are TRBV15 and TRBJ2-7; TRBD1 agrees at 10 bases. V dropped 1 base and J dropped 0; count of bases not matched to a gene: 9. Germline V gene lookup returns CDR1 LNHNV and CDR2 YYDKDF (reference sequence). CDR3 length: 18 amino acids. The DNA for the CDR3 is TGTGCCACCAGCAGAGTGACAGGGGGCAGCTCAAGCTCCTACGAGCAGTACTTC. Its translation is CATSRVTGGSSSSYEQYF.

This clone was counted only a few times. CDR3 in DNA: TGTGCCAGCAGTTACGGGGCAAGTCAGCCCCAGCATTTT. It is translated as CASSYGASQPQHF. J is TRBJ1-5 and V is TRBV6-5, with a weak D call TRBD1 (5 bases). The CDR3 length is 13 residues. V gave up 2 bases and J gave up 6 bases, with 8 bases separating them. The germline gives CDR1 MNHEY, CDR2 SVGAGI.

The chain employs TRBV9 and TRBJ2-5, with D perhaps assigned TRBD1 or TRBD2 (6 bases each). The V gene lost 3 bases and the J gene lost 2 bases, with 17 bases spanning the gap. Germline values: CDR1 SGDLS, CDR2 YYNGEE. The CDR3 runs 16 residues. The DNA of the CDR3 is TGTGCCAGCAGCGCCCGCGGGGCAGGGACACAAGAGACCCAGTACTTC. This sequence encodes CASSARGAGTQETQYF. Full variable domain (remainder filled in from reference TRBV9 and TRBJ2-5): DSGVTQTPKHLITATGQRVTLRCSPRSGDLSVYWYQQSLDQGLQFLIQYYNGEERAKGNILERFSAQQFPDLHSELNLSSLELGDSALYFCASSARGAGTQETQYFGPGTRLLVL.

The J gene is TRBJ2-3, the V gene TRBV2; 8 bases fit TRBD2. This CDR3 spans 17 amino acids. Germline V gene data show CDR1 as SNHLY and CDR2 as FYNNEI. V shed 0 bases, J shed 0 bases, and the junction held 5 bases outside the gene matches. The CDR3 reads CASSEAVAGPSTDTQYF. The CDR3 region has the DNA TGTGCCAGCAGTGAAGCCGTAGCGGGGCCTAGCACAGATACGCAGTATTTT.

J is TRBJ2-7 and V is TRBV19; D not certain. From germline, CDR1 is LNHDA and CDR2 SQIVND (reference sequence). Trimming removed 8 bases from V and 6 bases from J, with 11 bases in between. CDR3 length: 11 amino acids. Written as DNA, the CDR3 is TGTGCCAGTGGATTCGGCTTCGAGCAGTACTTC. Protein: CASGFGFEQYF.

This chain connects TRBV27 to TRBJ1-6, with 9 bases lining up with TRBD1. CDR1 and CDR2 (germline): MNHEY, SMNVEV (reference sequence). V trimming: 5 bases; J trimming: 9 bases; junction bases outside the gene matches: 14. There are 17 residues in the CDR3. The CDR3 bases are TGTGCCAGCAGTGCGTTGGCGGAAACAGGGGGCTTTTCACCCCTCCACTTT. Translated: CASSALAETGGFSPLHF.

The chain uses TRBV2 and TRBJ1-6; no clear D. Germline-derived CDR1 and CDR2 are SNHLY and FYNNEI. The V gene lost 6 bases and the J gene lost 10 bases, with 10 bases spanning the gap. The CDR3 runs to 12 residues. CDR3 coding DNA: TGTGCCAGCAGGGTGGGAGAATCACCCCTCCACTTT. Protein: CASRVGESPLHF.

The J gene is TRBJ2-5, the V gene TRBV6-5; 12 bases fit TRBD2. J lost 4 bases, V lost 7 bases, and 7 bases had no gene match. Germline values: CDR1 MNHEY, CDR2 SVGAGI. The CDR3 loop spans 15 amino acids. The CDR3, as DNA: TGTGCCAGCAACCTGGTGACTAGCGGGAGAGAGACCCAGTACTTC. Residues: CASNLVTSGRETQYF.

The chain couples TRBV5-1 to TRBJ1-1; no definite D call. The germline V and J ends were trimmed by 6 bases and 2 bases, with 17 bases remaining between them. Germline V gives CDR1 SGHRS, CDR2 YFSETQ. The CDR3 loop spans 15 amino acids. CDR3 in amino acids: CASNYYTAGNTEAFF. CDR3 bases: TGCGCCAGCAACTACTACACCGCGGGTAACACTGAAGCTTTCTTT.

The CDR3 nucleotides are TGTGCCAGCAGTACAATAGGCAATCAGCCCCAGCATTTT. Translation: CASSTIGNQPQHF. The rearrangement links TRBV28 to TRBJ1-5; no clear D. Trimming left V 5 bases short and J 2 bases short, with 7 bases between. Germline CDR1 and CDR2: MDHEN and SYDVKM. This CDR3 contains 13 residues.

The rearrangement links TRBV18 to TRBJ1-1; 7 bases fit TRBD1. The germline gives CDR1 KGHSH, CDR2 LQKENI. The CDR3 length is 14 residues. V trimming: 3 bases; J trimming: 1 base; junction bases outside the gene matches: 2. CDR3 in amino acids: CASSPGTANTEAFF. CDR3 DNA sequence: TGTGCCAGCTCACCGGGGACAGCGAACACTGAAGCTTTCTTT.

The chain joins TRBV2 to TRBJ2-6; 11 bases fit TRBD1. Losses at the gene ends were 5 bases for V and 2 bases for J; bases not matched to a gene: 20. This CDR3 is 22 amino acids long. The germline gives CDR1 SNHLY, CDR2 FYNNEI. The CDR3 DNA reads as TGTGCCAGCAGTTGGGACAGGGGGGTAGGTGGGACGGGAGGGCCTGGGGCCAACGTCCTGACTTTC. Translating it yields CASSWDRGVGGTGGPGANVLTF.

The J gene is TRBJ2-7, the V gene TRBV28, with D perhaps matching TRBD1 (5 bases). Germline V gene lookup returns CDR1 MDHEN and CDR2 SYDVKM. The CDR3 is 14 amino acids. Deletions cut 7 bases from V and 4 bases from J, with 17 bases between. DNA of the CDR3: TGTGCCAGCATGGATCTAGGGGCTCTATACGAGCAGTACTTC. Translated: CASMDLGALYEQYF.